This T cell receptor (beta chain) comes out of a study of Ad26.COV2.S vaccination and SARS-CoV-2 variants. Treatment defined: roughly 20 received Ad26.COV2.S at low or high dose, single or two shots; 5 received placebo; per-sample allocation not given. The samples were gathered on day 63 after the first injection of vaccine or placebo. Data came from immunoSEQ multiplex PCR; TCRdb stores just in-frame clones and leaves some out. The repertoire holds about 440,000 clones, with less than 95% as singletons. Germline assignment: CDR1 SNHLY and CDR2 FYNNEI. CDR3 length: 13 residues. V was clipped by 6 bases and J by 0 bases, with 8 bases between them.

The origin of this receptor is a person aged 18-60 years who received the Ad26.COV2.S COVID-19 vaccine or a placebo. V is TRBV2 and J is TRBJ1-2, with D unclear. The sequenced sample was peripheral blood, obtained in a trial of Ad26.COV2.S vaccine versus placebo. The CDR3 DNA reads TGTGCCAGCAGGCCAGACACTAACTATGGCTACACCTTC. Protein product: CASRPDTNYGYTF.